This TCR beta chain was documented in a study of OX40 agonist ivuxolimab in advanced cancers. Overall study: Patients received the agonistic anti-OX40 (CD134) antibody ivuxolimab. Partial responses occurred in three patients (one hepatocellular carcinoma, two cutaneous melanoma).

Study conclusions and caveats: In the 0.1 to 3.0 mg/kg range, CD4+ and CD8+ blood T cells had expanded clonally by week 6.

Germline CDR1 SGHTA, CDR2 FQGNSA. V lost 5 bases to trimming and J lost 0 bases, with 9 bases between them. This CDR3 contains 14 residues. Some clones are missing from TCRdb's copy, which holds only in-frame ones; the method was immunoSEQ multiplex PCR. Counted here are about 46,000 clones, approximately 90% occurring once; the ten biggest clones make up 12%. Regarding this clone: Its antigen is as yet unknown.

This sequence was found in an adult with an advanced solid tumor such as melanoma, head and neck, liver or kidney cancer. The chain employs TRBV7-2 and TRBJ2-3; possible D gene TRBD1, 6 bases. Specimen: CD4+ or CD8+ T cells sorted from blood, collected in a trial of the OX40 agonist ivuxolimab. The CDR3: CASSPTGSTDTQYF. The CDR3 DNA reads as TGTGCCAGCAGCCCGACAGGTAGCACAGATACGCAGTATTTT.